This TCR beta chain is from a study of T cell responses to AZD1222 COVID-19 vaccine. Notes on the study in general: An increase in Spike-specific TCR breadth and depth was observed after two AZD1222 doses.

For this clone: Its antigen is as yet unknown.

The table came from immunoSEQ multiplex PCR; TCRdb's copy has only in-frame clones and leaves some out. The repertoire has more than 85,000 clones, around 86% of them found once; the top ten carry 4% to 6%. The CDR3 sequence is 13 residues long. V was clipped by 7 bases and J by 4 bases, with 13 bases between them. Germline CDR1 and CDR2: LNHDA and SQIVND (reference sequence). This sequence was found in an adult in good health. The sample here was peripheral blood, taken on day 0 of AZD1222 vaccination. The chain carries TRBV19 and TRBJ1-1; D ambiguous. The CDR3 here is CASTLKGTTEAFF. In nucleotides, the CDR3 is TGTGCCAGTACCCTCAAGGGCACCACTGAAGCTTTCTTT.